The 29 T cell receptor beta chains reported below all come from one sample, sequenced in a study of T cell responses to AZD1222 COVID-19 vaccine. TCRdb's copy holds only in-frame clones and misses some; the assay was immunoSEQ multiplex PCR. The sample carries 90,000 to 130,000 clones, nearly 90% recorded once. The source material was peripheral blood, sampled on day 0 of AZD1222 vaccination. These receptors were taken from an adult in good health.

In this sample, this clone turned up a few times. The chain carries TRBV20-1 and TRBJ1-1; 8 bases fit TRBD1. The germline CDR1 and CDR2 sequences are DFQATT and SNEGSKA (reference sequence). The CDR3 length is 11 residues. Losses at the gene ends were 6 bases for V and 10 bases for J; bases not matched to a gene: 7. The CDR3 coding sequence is TGCAGTGCCACGGACAGGGAGGGAGCTTTCTTT. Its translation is CSATDREGAFF.

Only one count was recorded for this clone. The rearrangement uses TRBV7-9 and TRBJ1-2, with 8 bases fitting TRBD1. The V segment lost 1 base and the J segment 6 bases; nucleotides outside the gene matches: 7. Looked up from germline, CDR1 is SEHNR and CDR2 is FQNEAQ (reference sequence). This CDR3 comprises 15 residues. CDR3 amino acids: CASSLGGDRGHGYTF. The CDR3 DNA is TGTGCCAGCAGCTTAGGAGGTGACAGGGGCCATGGCTACACCTTC. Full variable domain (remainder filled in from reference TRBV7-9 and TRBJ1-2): DTGVSQNPRHKITKRGQNVTFRCDPISEHNRLYWYRQTLGQGPEFLTYFQNEAQLEKSRLLSDRFSAERPKGSFSTLEIQRTEQGDSAMYLCASSLGGDRGHGYTFGSGTRLTVV.

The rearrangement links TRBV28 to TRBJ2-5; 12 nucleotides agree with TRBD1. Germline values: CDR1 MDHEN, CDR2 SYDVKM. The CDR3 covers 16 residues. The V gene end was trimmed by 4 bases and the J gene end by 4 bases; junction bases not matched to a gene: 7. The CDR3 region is CASSSQGQGAGETQYF. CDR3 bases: TGTGCCAGCAGTTCTCAGGGACAGGGGGCTGGAGAGACCCAGTACTTC.

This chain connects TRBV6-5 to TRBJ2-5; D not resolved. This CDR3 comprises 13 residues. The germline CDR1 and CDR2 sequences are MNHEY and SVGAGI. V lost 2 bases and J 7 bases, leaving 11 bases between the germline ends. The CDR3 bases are TGTGCCAGCAGTTACGACCCGGAAGGGACCCAGTACTTC. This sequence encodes CASSYDPEGTQYF.

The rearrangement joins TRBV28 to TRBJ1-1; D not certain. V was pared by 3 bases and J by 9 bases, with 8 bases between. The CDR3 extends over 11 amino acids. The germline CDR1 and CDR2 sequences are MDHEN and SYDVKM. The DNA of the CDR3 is TGTGCCAGCAGTTTCTTACAGCAAGCTTTCTTT. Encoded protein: CASSFLQQAFF.

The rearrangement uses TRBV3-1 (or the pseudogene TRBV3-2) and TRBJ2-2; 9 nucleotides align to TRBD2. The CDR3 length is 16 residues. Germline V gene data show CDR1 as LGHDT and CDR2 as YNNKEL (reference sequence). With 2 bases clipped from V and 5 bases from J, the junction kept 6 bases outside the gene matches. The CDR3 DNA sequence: TGTGCCAGCAGCCAATTAGCGGGAGTTAGGACCGGGGAGCTGTTTTTT. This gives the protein CASSQLAGVRTGELFF.

DNA of the CDR3: TGTGCCAGCAGAAGCAGCACAGGGAGCTCCTACAATGAGCAGTTCTTC. Residues: CASRSSTGSSYNEQFF. The rearrangement links TRBV7-9 to TRBJ2-1, with a tentative D call TRBD1 (6 bases). Germline values: CDR1 SEHNR, CDR2 FQNEAQ (reference sequence). Trimming took 6 bases from V and 0 from J, leaving 15 bases between them. This CDR3 spans 16 amino acids.

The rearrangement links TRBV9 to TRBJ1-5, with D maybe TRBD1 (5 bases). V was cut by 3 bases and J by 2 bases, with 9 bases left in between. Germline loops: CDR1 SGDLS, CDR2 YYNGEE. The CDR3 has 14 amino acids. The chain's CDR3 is CASSASRGNQPQHF. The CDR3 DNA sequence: TGTGCCAGCAGCGCCAGCAGGGGCAATCAGCCCCAGCATTTT.

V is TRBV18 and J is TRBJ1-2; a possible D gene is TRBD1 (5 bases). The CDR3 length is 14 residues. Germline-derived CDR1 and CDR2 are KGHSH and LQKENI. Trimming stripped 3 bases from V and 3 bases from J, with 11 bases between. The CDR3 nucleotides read TGTGCCAGCTCACCCCGTGGGGACTACTATGGCTACACCTTC. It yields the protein CASSPRGDYYGYTF.

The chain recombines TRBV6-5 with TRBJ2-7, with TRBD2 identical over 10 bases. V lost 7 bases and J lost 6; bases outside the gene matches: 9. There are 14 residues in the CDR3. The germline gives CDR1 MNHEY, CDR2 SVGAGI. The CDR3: CASTLAGVVGEQYF. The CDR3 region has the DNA TGTGCCAGCACGCTAGCGGGGGTAGTAGGCGAGCAGTACTTC.

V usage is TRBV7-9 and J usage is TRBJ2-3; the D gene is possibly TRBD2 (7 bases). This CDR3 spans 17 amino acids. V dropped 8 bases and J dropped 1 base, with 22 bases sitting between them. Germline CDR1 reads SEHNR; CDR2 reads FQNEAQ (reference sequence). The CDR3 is CASSWRGGSSGTDTQYF. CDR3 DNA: TGTGCCAGCTCTTGGAGGGGGGGATCAAGCGGCACAGATACGCAGTATTTT.

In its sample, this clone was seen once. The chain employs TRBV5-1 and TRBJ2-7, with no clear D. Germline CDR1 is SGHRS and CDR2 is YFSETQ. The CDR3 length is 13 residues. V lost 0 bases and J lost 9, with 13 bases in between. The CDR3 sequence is CASSLERGRGQYF. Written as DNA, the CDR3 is TGCGCCAGCAGCTTGGAGCGCGGAAGAGGGCAGTACTTC. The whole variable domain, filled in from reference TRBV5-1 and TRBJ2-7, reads KAGVTQTPRYLIKTRGQQVTLSCSPISGHRSVSWYQQTPGQGLQFLFEYFSETQRNKGNFPGRFSGRQFSNSRSEMNVSTLELGDSALYLCASSLERGRGQYFGPGTRLTVT.

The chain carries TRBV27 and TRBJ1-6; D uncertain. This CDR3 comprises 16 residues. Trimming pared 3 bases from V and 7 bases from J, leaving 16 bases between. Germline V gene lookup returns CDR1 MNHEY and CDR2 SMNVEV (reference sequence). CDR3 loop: CASSFFPRLENSPLHF. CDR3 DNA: TGTGCCAGCAGTTTTTTCCCTCGACTGGAGAATTCACCCCTCCACTTT.

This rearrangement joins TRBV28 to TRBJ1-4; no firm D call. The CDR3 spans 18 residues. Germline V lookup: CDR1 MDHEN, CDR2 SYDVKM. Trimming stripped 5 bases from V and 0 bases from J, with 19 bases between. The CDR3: CASSRASLQAATNEKLFF. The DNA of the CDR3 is TGTGCCAGCAGTCGCGCCTCCCTCCAGGCGGCAACTAATGAAAAACTGTTTTTT.

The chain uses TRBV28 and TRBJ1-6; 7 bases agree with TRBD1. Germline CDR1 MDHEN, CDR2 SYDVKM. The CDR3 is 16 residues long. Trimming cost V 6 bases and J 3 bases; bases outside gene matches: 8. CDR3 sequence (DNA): TGTGCCAGCAGATCCCAGGGGGGCTTCTATAATTCACCCCTCCACTTT. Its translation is CASRSQGGFYNSPLHF.

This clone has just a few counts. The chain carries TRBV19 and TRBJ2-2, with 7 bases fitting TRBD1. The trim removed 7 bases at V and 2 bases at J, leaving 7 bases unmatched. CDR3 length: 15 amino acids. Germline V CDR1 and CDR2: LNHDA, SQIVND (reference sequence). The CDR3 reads CASINRDRNTGELFF. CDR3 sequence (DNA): TGTGCCAGTATCAATCGGGACAGAAACACCGGGGAGCTGTTTTTT.

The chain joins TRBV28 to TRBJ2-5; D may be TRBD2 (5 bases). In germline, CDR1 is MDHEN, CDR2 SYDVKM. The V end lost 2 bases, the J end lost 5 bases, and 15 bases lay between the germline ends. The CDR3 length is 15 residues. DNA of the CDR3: TGTGCCAGCAGTTTAGGCGGTGGGGAGTGGGAGACCCAGTACTTC. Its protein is CASSLGGGEWETQYF. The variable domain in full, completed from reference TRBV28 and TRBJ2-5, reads DVKVTQSSRYLVKRTGEKVFLECVQDMDHENMFWYRQDPGLGLRLIYFSYDVKMKEKGDIPEGYSVSREKKERFSLILESASTNQTSMYLCASSLGGGEWETQYFGPGTRLLVL.

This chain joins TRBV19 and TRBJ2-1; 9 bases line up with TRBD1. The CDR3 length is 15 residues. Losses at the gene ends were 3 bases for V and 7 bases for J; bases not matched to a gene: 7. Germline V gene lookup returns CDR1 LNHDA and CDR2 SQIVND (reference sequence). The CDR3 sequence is CASSMETGGWNEQFF. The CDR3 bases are TGTGCCAGTAGTATGGAGACAGGGGGTTGGAATGAGCAGTTCTTC.

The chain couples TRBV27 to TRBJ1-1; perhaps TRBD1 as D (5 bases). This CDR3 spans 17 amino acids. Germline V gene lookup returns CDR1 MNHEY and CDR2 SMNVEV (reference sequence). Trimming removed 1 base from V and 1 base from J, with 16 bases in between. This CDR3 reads CASSLFHTGDWNTEAFF. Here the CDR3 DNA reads TGTGCCAGCAGTTTATTCCACACGGGGGATTGGAACACTGAAGCTTTCTTT.

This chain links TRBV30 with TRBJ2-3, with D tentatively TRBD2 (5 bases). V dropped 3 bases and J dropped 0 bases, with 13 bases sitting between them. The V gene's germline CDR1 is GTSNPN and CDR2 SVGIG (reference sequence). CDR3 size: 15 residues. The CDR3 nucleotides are TGTGCCTGGAGAGGGATGGGGAGTAGCACAGATACGCAGTATTTT. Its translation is CAWRGMGSSTDTQYF. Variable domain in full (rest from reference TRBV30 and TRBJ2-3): SQTIHQWPATLVQPVGSPLSLECTVEGTSNPNLYWYRQAAGRGLQLLFYSVGIGQISSEVPQNLSASRPQDRQFILSSKKLLLSDSGFYLCAWRGMGSSTDTQYFGPGTRLTVL.

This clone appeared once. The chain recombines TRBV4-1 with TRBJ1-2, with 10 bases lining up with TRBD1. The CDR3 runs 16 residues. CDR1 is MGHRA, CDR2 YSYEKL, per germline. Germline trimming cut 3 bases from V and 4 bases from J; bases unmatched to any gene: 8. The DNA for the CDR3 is TGCGCCAGCAGCCAGCCGGGACAGGGGATAATCTATGGCTACACCTTC. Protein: CASSQPGQGIIYGYTF.

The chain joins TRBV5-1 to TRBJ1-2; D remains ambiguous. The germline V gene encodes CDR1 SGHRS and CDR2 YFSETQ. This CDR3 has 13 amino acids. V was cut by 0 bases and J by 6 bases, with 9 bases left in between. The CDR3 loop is CASSLDGVDGYTF. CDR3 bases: TGCGCCAGCAGCTTGGACGGGGTTGATGGCTACACCTTC.

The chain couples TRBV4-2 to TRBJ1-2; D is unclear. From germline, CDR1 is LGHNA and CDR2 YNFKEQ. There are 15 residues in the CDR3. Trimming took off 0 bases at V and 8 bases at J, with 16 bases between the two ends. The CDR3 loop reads CASSQENNPSKGYTF. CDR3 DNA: TGTGCCAGCAGCCAAGAGAACAACCCGTCCAAAGGCTACACCTTC.

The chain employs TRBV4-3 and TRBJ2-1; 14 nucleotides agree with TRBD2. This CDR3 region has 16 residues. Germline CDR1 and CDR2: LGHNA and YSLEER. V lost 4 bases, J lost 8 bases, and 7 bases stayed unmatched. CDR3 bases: TGCGCCAGCAGCCCCAGGGGGACTAGCGGGGGTGATGAGCAGTTCTTC. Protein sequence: CASSPRGTSGGDEQFF.

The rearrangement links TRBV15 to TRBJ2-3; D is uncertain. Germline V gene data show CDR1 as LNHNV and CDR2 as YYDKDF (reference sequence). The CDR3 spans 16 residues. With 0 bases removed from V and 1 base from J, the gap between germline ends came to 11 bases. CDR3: CATSRDFAQGTDTQYF. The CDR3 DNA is TGTGCCACCAGCAGAGATTTTGCTCAGGGCACAGATACGCAGTATTTT.

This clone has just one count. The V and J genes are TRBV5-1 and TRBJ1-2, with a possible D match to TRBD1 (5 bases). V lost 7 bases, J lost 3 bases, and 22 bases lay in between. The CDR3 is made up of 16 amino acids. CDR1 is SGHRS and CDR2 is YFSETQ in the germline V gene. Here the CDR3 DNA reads TGCGCCAGCCTGCCACGACCGGGGACGTTGGACTATGGCTACACCTTC. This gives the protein CASLPRPGTLDYGYTF.

The CDR3 DNA reads as TGTGCCAGCAGTCCGCACACAGATACGCAGTATTTT. It specifies CASSPHTDTQYF. This chain links TRBV6-5 with TRBJ2-3, with D unresolved. V was cut by 5 bases and J by 2 bases, with 5 bases left in between. This CDR3 comprises 12 residues. The germline V gene encodes CDR1 MNHEY and CDR2 SVGAGI.

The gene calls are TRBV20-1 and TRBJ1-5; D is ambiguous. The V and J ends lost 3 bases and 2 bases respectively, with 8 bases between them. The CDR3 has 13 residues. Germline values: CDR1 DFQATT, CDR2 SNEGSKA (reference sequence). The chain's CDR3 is CSASELGNQPQHF. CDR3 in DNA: TGCAGTGCTAGTGAGTTGGGCAATCAGCCCCAGCATTTT.

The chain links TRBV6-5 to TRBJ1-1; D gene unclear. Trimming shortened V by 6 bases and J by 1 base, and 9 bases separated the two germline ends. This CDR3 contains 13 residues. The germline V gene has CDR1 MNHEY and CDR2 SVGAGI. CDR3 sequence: CASSTQANTEAFF. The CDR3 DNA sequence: TGTGCCAGCAGCACACAAGCGAACACTGAAGCTTTCTTT.